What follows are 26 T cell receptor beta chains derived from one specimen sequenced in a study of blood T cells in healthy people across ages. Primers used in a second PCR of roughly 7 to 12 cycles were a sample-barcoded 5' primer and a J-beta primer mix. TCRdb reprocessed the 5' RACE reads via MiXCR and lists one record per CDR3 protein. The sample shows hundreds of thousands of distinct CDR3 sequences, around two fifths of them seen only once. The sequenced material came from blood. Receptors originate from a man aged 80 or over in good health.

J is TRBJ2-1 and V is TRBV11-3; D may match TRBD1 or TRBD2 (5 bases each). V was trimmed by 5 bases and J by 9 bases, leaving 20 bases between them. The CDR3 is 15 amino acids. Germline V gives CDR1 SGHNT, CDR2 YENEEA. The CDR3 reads CASSPEGQAHGEQFF. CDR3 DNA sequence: TGTGCCAGCAGCCCCGAGGGGCAGGCACATGGTGAGCAGTTCTTC.

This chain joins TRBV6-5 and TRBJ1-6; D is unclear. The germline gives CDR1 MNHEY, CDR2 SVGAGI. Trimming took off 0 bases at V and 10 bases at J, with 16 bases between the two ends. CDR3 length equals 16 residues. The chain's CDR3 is CASSYSPEGRGSPLHF. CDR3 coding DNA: TGTGCCAGCAGTTACTCCCCTGAGGGTCGAGGGTCACCCCTCCACTTT.

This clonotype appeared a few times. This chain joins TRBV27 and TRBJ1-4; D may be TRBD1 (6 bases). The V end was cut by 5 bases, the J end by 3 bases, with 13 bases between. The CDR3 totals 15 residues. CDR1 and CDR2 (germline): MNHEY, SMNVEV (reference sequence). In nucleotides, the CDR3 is TGTGCCAGCAGTGCCCGACAGGCGGCTAATGAAAAACTGTTTTTT. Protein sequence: CASSARQAANEKLFF.

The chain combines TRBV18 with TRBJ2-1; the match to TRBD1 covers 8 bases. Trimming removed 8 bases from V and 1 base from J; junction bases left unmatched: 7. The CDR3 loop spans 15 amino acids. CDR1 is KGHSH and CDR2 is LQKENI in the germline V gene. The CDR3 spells CASSTGQGSYNEQFF. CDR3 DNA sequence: TGTGCCAGCAGCACCGGACAGGGATCCTACAATGAGCAGTTCTTC.

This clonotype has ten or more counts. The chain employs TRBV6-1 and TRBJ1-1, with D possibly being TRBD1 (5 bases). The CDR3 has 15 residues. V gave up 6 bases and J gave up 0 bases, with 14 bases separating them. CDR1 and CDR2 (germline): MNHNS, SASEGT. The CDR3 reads CASRDSPTMNTEAFF. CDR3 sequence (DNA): TGTGCCAGCAGAGACAGTCCTACCATGAACACTGAAGCTTTCTTT.

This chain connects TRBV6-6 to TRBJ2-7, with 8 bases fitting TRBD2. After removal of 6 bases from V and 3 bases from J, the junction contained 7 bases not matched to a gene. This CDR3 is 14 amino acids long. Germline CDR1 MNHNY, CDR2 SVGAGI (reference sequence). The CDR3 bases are TGTGCCAGCAGCGGGGCGGGGGGAGACTACGAGCAGTACTTC. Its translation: CASSGAGGDYEQYF.

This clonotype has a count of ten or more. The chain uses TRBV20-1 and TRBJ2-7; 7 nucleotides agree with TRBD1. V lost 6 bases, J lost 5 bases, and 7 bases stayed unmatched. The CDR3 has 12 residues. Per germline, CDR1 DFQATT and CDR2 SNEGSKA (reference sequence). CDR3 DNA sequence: TGCAGTGCGCCCAGACAGGGAAACGAGCAGTACTTC. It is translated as CSAPRQGNEQYF.

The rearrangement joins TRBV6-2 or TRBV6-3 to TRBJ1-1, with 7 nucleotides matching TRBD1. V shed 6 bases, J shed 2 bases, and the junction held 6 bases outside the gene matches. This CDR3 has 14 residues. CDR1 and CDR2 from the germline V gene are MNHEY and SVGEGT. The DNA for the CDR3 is TGTGCCAGCAGATCCAGACAGGGTAACACTGAAGCTTTCTTT. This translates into CASRSRQGNTEAFF.

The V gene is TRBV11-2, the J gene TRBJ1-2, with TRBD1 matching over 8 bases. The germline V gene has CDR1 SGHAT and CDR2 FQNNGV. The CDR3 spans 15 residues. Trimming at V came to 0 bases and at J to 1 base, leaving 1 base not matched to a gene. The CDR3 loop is CASSLEQGGNYGYTF. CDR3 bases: TGTGCCAGCAGCTTAGAACAGGGGGGTAACTATGGCTACACCTTC. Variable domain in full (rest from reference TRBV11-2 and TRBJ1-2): EAGVAQSPRYKIIEKRQSVAFWCNPISGHATLYWYQQILGQGPKLLIQFQNNGVVDDSQLPKDRFSAERLKGVDSTLKIQPAKLEDSAVYLCASSLEQGGNYGYTFGSGTRLTVV.

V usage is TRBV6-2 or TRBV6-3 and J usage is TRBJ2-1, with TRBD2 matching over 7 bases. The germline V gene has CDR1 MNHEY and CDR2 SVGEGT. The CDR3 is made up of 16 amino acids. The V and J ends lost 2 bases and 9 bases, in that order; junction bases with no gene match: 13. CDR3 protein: CASSYPGGSTPGEQFF. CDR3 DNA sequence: TGTGCCAGCAGTTACCCCGGCGGGAGTACCCCGGGTGAGCAGTTCTTC.

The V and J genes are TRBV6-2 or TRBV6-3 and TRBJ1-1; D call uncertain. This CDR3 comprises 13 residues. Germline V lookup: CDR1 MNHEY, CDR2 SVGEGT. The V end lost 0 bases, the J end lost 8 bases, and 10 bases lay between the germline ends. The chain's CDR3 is CASSYSNPAEAFF. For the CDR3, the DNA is TGTGCCAGCAGTTACTCGAACCCGGCCGAAGCTTTCTTT.

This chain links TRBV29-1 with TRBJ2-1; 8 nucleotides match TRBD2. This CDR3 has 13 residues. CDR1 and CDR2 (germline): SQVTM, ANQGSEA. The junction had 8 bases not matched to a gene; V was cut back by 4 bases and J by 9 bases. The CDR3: CSVVDGGVGEQFF. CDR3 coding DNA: TGCAGCGTTGTGGACGGGGGGGTGGGTGAGCAGTTCTTC.

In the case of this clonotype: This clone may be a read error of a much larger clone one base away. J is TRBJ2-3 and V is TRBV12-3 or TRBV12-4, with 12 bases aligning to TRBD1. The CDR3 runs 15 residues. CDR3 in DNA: TGTGCCGGCAGCTCCGGGACAGGGGGCATAGATACGCAGTATTTT. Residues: CAGSSGTGGIDTQYF.

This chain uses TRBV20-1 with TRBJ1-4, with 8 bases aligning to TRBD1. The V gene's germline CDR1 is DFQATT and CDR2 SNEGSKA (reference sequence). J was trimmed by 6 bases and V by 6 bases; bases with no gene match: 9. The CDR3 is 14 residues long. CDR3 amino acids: CSAPGGSHHEKLFF. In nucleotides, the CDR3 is TGCAGTGCCCCAGGGGGCAGCCACCATGAAAAACTGTTTTTT.

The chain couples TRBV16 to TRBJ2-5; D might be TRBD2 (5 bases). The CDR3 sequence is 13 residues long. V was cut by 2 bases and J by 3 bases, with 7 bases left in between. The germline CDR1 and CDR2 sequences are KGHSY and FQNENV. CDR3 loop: CASSQLEEETQYF. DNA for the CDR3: TGTGCCAGCAGCCAACTGGAGGAAGAGACCCAGTACTTC.

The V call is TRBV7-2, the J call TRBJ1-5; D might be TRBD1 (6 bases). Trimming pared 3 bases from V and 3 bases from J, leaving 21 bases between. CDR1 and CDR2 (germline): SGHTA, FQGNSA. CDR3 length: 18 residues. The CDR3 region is CASSLTDQGKRVNQPQHF. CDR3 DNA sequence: TGTGCCAGCAGCTTGACCGATCAGGGGAAGAGGGTCAATCAGCCCCAGCATTTT.

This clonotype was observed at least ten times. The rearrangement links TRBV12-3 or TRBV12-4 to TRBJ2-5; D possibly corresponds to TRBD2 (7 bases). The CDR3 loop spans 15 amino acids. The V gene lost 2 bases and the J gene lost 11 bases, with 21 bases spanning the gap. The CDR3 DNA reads TGTGCCAGCAGTTTACTGGCGGGGGCTTCCGGGGAGCAGTACTTC. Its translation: CASSLLAGASGEQYF.

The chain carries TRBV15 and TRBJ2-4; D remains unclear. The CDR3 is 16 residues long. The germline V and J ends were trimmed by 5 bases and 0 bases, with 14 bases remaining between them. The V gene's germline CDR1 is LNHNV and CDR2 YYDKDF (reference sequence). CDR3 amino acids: CATSLAQRLAKNIQYF. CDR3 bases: TGTGCCACCAGCTTAGCCCAAAGATTAGCCAAAAACATTCAGTACTTC.

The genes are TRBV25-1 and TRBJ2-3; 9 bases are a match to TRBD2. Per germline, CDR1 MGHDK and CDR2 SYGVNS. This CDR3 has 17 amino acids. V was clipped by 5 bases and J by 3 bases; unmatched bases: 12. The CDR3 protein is CASSKRRSSGETDTQYF. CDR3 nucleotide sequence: TGTGCCAGCAGTAAAAGAAGATCTAGCGGGGAGACAGATACGCAGTATTTT.

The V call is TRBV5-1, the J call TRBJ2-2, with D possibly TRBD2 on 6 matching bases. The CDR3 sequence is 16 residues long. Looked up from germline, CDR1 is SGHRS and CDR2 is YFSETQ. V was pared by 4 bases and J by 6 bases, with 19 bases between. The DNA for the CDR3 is TGCGCCAGCAGCCCGGACTTCGGGGGTAGCGCCGGGGAGCTGTTTTTT. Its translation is CASSPDFGGSAGELFF.

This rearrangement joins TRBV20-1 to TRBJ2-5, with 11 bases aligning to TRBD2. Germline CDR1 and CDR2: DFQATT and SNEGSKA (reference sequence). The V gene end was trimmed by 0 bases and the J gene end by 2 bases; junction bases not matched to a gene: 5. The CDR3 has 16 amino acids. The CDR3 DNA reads TGCAGTGCTAGAGATGCTAGCGGGAGGCGTCAAGAGACCCAGTACTTC. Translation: CSARDASGRRQETQYF.

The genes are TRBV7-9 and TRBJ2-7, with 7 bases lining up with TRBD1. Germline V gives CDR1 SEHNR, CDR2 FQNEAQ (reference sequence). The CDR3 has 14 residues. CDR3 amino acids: CGFARDSLNNEQYF. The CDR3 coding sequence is TGTGGTTTTGCCCGGGACAGCCTCAACAATGAGCAGTACTTC. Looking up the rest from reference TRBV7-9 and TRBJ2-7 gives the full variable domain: DTGVSQNPRHKITKRGQNVTFRCDPISEHNRLYWYRQTLGQGPEFLTYFQNEAQLEKSRLLSDRFSAERPKGSFSTLEIQRTEQGDSAMYLCGFARDSLNNEQYFGPGTRLTVT.

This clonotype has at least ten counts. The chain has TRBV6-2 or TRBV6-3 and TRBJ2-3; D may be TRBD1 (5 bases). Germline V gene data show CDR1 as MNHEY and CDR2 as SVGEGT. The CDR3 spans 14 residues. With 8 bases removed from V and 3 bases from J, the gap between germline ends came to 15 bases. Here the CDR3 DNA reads TGTGCCAGCGCAACCTCTAAGGGGACAGATACGCAGTATTTT. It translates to CASATSKGTDTQYF.

The CDR3 nucleotides read TGTGCCAGCAGCTTGGACGCTGCCTACGAGCAGTACTTC. Translating gives CASSLDAAYEQYF. The genes are TRBV5-4 and TRBJ2-7; D is uncertain. CDR3 length: 13 residues. Germline CDR1 SGHNT, CDR2 YYREEE (reference sequence). V was trimmed by 0 bases and J by 2 bases, leaving 6 bases between them.

This CDR3 reads CASSKDKGILLAGLGETQYF. The CDR3 bases are TGTGCCAGCAGCAAAGACAAGGGTATCCTCTTAGCGGGACTTGGAGAGACCCAGTACTTC. The chain is built from TRBV21-1 and TRBJ2-5; the table's D call of TRBD2 was not tested on the DNA. TRBV21-1 counts as a pseudogene. CDR3 length: 20 residues.

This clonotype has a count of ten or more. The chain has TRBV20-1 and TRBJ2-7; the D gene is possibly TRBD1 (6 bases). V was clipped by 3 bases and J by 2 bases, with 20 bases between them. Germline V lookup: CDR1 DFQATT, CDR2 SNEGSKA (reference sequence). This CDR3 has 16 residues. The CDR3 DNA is TGCAGTGCTAGGGGGGACAACAAGAGGGCAACCTACGAGCAGTACTTC. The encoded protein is CSARGDNKRATYEQYF.